The present T cell receptor beta chain was sequenced within a study of identical twins. Points from the study as a whole: Weaker excess twin sharing was observed in beta out-of-frame sequences. Analyses of zero insertions could be partly confounded by invariant MAIT and iNKT cells. Cord blood beta clonotypes present at high abundance carried fewer insertions; no such pattern appeared in memory repertoires. Models, which agreed with sharing between unrelated individuals, nonetheless underestimated the out-of-frame TCR alpha sharing seen in monozygotic twins.

Germline V gene data show CDR1 as LGHNA and CDR2 as YSLEER. Germline trimming cut 1 base from V and 9 bases from J; bases unmatched to any gene: 10. The CDR3 runs 17 residues. This clonotype was recorded many times. The antigen remains unidentified. TCRdb redid the calling of the 5' RACE reads with MiXCR, one entry per CDR3 protein. The table shows about 450,000 distinct CDR3 sequences, with approximately 18% occurring only once. The rearrangement links TRBV4-3 to TRBJ2-2; 11 bases line up with TRBD2. The source is a man in his fifties in good health. The specimen sequenced was naive T cells sorted from blood. Here the CDR3 DNA reads TGCGCCAGCAGCCAAGCTCGGCTAGCGGGAGGAAGCTGGGAGCTGTTTTTT. As protein: CASSQARLAGGSWELFF.